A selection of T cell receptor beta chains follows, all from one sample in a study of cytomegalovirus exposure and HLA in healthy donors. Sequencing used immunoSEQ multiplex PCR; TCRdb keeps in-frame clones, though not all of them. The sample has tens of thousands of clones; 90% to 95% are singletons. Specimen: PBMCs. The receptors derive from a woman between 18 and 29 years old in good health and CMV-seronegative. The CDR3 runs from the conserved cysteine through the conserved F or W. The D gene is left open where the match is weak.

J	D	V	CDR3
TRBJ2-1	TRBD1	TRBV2	CASSRDSHEQFF
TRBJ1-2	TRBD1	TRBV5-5	CASSLVQGALGYTF
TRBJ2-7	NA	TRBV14	CASSQAWAGHSEQYF
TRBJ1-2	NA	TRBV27	CASSPIMGGAGGYTF
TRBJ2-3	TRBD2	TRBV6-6	CASSYSTSGSTDTQYF
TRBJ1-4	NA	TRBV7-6	CASSPPGEKLFF
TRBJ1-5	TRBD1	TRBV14	CASTPATGKNGSNQPQHF
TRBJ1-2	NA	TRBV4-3	CASSQDSEVSGYTF
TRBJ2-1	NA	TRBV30	CAWSRSHNEQFF
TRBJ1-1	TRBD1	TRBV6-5	CASIRQGNTEAFF
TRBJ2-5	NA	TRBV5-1	CASSLMWAGEETQYF
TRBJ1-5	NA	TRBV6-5	CASSFSGGDSNQPQHF
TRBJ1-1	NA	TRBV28	CASRLKREAFF
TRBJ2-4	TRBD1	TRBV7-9	CASSDRGDIQYF
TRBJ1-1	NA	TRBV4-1	CASSQGQGPLNTEAFF
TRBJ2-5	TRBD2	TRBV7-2	CASSNQRGLQETQYF
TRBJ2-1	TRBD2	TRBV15	CATSGRTSGRANEQFF